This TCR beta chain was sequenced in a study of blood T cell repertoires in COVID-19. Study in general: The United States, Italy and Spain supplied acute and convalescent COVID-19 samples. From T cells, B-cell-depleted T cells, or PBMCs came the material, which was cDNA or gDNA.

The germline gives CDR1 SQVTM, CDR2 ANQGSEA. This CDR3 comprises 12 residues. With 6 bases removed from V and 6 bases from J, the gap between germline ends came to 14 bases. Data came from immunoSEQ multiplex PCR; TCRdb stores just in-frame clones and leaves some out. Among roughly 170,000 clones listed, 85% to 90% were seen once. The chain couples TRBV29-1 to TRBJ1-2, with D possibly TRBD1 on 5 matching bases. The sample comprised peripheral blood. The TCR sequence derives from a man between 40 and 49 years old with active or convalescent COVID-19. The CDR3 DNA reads TGCAGCGTGGGAGCGGGGGGGAATGGCTACACCTTC. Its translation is CSVGAGGNGYTF.